These 29 T cell receptor beta chains originate from one sample sequenced in a study of OX40 agonist ivuxolimab in advanced cancers. This table comes from immunoSEQ multiplex PCR, and its TCRdb copy is limited to in-frame clones, with some not included. The repertoire consists of roughly 60,000 clones, with approximately 86% occurring once and the leading ten covering more than 3%. The material was CD4+ or CD8+ T cells sorted from blood, obtained in a trial of the OX40 agonist ivuxolimab. The receptors here all came from an adult with an advanced solid tumor such as melanoma, head and neck, liver or kidney cancer.

The V call is TRBV4-1, the J call TRBJ1-2, with D unresolved. The CDR3 has 11 amino acids. Deletions cut 0 bases from V and 8 bases from J, with 4 bases between. CDR1 MGHRA and CDR2 YSYEKL come from the germline V gene. The CDR3 sequence is CASSQDGGYTF. The CDR3 nucleotides read TGCGCCAGCAGCCAAGATGGAGGCTACACCTTC.

A single count supports this clone. V is TRBV9 and J is TRBJ1-3, with 7 bases that match TRBD1. CDR1 SGDLS and CDR2 YYNGEE come from the germline V gene. The CDR3 totals 14 residues. V was clipped by 4 bases and J by 4 bases; unmatched bases: 5. In DNA, the CDR3 is TGTGCCAGCAGCCCGCCAGGGGGAGGAAACACCATATATTTT. Amino acid sequence: CASSPPGGGNTIYF.

V gene TRBV18 combines with J gene TRBJ1-1, with D hard to call. V lost 8 bases and J 0 bases, leaving 10 bases between the germline ends. This CDR3 comprises 13 residues. CDR1 and CDR2 (germline): KGHSH, LQKENI. The CDR3 spells CASRSQLNTEAFF. CDR3 bases: TGTGCCAGCCGTTCACAATTGAACACTGAAGCTTTCTTT.

This chain connects TRBV4-3 to TRBJ1-5, with D hard to call. CDR1 is LGHNA, CDR2 YSLEER, per germline. The CDR3 length is 16 residues. V gave up 0 bases and J gave up 2 bases, with 11 bases separating them. The DNA of the CDR3 is TGCGCCAGCAGCCAAGAATTCGGGAATCGCAATCAGCCCCAGCATTTT. It is translated as CASSQEFGNRNQPQHF.

V usage is TRBV2 and J usage is TRBJ1-2; 9 positions match TRBD1. The ends lost 6 bases at V and 4 bases at J; junction bases unmatched: 9. The CDR3 consists of 15 residues. CDR1 is SNHLY and CDR2 is FYNNEI in the germline V gene. The CDR3 DNA reads TGTGCCAGCAGGGGCCGACAGGGGGGAGGCTATGGCTACACCTTC. The encoded protein is CASRGRQGGGYGYTF.

This sequence joins TRBV25-1 and TRBJ1-1; a possible D gene is TRBD1 (5 bases). In germline, CDR1 is MGHDK, CDR2 SYGVNS. This CDR3 has 14 amino acids. V was pared by 6 bases and J by 4 bases, with 15 bases between. The CDR3 protein is CASRSPGTSTEAFF. For the CDR3, the DNA is TGTGCCAGCAGAAGCCCCGGGACGAGCACTGAAGCTTTCTTT.

This clone was recorded a few times. This sequence joins TRBV6-4 and TRBJ1-2; D gene uncertain. Trimming cost V 5 bases and J 6 bases, with 19 bases left between them. CDR3 length: 15 residues. Germline assignment: CDR1 MRHNA and CDR2 SNTAGT. CDR3 sequence: CASSREMEGMDGYTF. The CDR3, as DNA: TGTGCCAGCAGTAGAGAAATGGAAGGGATGGATGGCTACACCTTC.

The V call is TRBV6-6, the J call TRBJ2-3, with no clear D. CDR1 is MNHNY, CDR2 SVGAGI, per germline (reference sequence). This CDR3 is 12 amino acids long. V shed 4 bases and J shed 5 bases, with 7 bases lying between them. This CDR3 reads CASSLRGDTQYF. The CDR3, as DNA: TGTGCCAGCAGTTTGAGAGGAGATACGCAGTATTTT.

Regarding this clone: A read error may produce the germline difference seen at one junction end. V and J are TRBV4-2 and TRBJ1-3, with D possibly being TRBD1 (5 bases). Germline values: CDR1 LGHNA, CDR2 YNFKEQ. This CDR3 contains 14 residues. The CDR3 DNA reads as TGTGCCAGCGGCCAAGTGGGGGTGGGAAACACCATATATTTT. Translated: CASGQVGVGNTIYF.

The chain uses TRBV2 and TRBJ2-7; TRBD1 aligns across 9 bases. CDR3 length: 14 amino acids. J was trimmed by 4 bases and V by 7 bases; bases with no gene match: 8. Germline loops: CDR1 SNHLY, CDR2 FYNNEI. The CDR3 sequence: CASNLGQGEYEQYF. DNA of the CDR3: TGTGCCAGCAATCTGGGACAGGGAGAATACGAGCAGTACTTC.

This rearrangement joins TRBV5-6 to TRBJ2-3; maybe TRBD1 (5 bases). V was shortened by 2 bases and J by 2 bases, with 6 bases between the two germline ends. The CDR3 extends over 13 amino acids. The germline CDR1 and CDR2 sequences are SGHDT and YYEEEE. The CDR3 DNA sequence: TGTGCCAGCAGCTTCGGACACACAGATACGCAGTATTTT. It is translated as CASSFGHTDTQYF.

The DNA for the CDR3 is TGTGCCAGTAGTATAGTGCCCAGGGGGCGCGGGGGACAGCCCCAGCATTTT. Protein product: CASSIVPRGRGGQPQHF. V is TRBV19 and J is TRBJ1-5; 8 bases match TRBD1. This CDR3 has 17 residues. The germline CDR1 and CDR2 sequences are LNHDA and SQIVND (reference sequence). The J segment lost 7 bases and the V segment lost 1 base, leaving 12 bases of the junction unmatched.

This clone appeared once. The chain links TRBV19 to TRBJ2-1; TRBD2 might be the D (6 bases). The CDR3 is 14 amino acids. Germline V gene lookup returns CDR1 LNHDA and CDR2 SQIVND (reference sequence). Trimming cost V 7 bases and J 6 bases, with 16 bases left between them. The chain's CDR3 is CASKAETSFNEQFF. CDR3 nucleotides: TGTGCCAGTAAGGCGGAGACTAGTTTCAATGAGCAGTTCTTC. Combining the CDR3 with reference TRBV19 and TRBJ2-1 gives the whole variable domain DGGITQSPKYLFRKEGQNVTLSCEQNLNHDAMYWYRQDPGQGLRLIYYSQIVNDFQKGDIAEGYSVSREKKESFPLTVTSAQKNPTAFYLCASKAETSFNEQFFGPGTRLTVL.

V is TRBV10-3 and J is TRBJ1-4; D might be TRBD1 (5 bases). The ends were cut back, 6 bases at V and 8 bases at J, with 13 bases in the middle. Per the germline V gene, CDR1 is ENHRY and CDR2 is SYGVKD. CDR3 length: 13 residues. As DNA, the CDR3 is TGTGCCATCAGCGCTCAGGGTGGGGAAAAACTGTTTTTT. Its protein product is CAISAQGGEKLFF.

The sample holds a few counts of this clone. The chain combines TRBV5-4 with TRBJ1-2; no definite D call. The CDR3 runs to 13 residues. Looked up from germline, CDR1 is SGHNT and CDR2 is YYREEE (reference sequence). Trimming took off 4 bases at V and 8 bases at J, with 15 bases between the two ends. CDR3: CASSGLGVWGYTF. In DNA, the CDR3 is TGTGCCAGCAGCGGGTTAGGAGTCTGGGGCTACACCTTC.

DNA for the CDR3: TGTGCCACTAGATACAGGTTGGAGGATCAGCCCCAGCATTTT. It specifies CATRYRLEDQPQHF. The chain couples TRBV10-3 to TRBJ1-5, with D possibly TRBD1 on 5 matching bases. The V and J ends lost 10 bases and 5 bases respectively, with 18 bases between them. CDR1 ENHRY and CDR2 SYGVKD come from the germline V gene. The CDR3 covers 14 residues.

The chain is built from TRBV29-1 and TRBJ2-5; a weak D match, TRBD1 (6 bases). The length of the CDR3 is 13 residues. CDR1 is SQVTM and CDR2 is ANQGSEA in the germline V gene. Trimming shortened V by 4 bases and J by 4 bases, and 13 bases separated the two germline ends. The CDR3 DNA reads TGCAGCGTTGTTGGCAGGGGTGGAGAGACCCAGTACTTC. Translated, it gives CSVVGRGGETQYF.

The chain employs TRBV5-1 and TRBJ2-4; 8 bases fit TRBD2. Trimming at V came to 4 bases and at J to 8 bases, leaving 11 bases not matched to a gene. The CDR3 sequence is 15 residues long. Germline V gene sequence: CDR1 SGHRS, CDR2 YFSETQ. The CDR3 coding sequence is TGCGCCAGCAGCCTCGGGGGGGCCAGTAAGGACATTCAGTACTTC. It specifies CASSLGGASKDIQYF. Together with reference TRBV5-1 and TRBJ2-4, the CDR3 gives the full variable domain: KAGVTQTPRYLIKTRGQQVTLSCSPISGHRSVSWYQQTPGQGLQFLFEYFSETQRNKGNFPGRFSGRQFSNSRSEMNVSTLELGDSALYLCASSLGGASKDIQYFGAGTRLSVL.

The sample holds a few counts of this clone. The CDR3 DNA is TGTGCCAGCAGCCCTGGCATCGCGGGGCCATCCTACGAGCAGTACTTC. It yields the protein CASSPGIAGPSYEQYF. The chain has TRBV7-2 and TRBJ2-7; weak D call: TRBD2 (6 bases). The germline CDR1 and CDR2 sequences are SGHTA and FQGNSA. This CDR3 has 16 amino acids. V was clipped by 5 bases and J by 1 base, with 18 bases between them.

The V and J genes are TRBV7-8 and TRBJ1-1; D call uncertain. The CDR3 runs to 14 residues. From germline, CDR1 is SGHVS and CDR2 FQNEAQ. V gave up 6 bases and J gave up 1 base, with 12 bases separating them. The CDR3 loop reads CASRPIGRNTEAFF. The CDR3 nucleotides read TGTGCCAGCAGGCCGATTGGAAGGAACACTGAAGCTTTCTTT.

The chain has TRBV7-2 and TRBJ1-2; D remains ambiguous. The CDR3 is made up of 14 amino acids. V gave up 5 bases and J gave up 8 bases, with 18 bases separating them. In germline, CDR1 is SGHTA, CDR2 FQGNSA. The CDR3 reads CASSPDYGSGGYTF. The CDR3 DNA follows: TGTGCCAGCAGCCCCGATTACGGCTCCGGGGGCTACACCTTC.

V usage is TRBV19 and J usage is TRBJ2-1; no definite D call. Germline-derived CDR1 and CDR2 are LNHDA and SQIVND (reference sequence). This CDR3 is built from 17 residues. V was trimmed by 3 bases and J by 5 bases, leaving 20 bases between them. The CDR3 reads CASSMGRSQLQNNEQFF. The CDR3 DNA is TGTGCCAGTAGTATGGGAAGGTCCCAACTACAAAACAATGAGCAGTTCTTC. Combining the CDR3 with reference TRBV19 and TRBJ2-1 gives the whole variable domain DGGITQSPKYLFRKEGQNVTLSCEQNLNHDAMYWYRQDPGQGLRLIYYSQIVNDFQKGDIAEGYSVSREKKESFPLTVTSAQKNPTAFYLCASSMGRSQLQNNEQFFGPGTRLTVL.

The CDR3 DNA follows: TGTGCCAGCTCACCACAGGGAGTTCCATCAACTAATGAAAAACTGTTTTTT. Protein: CASSPQGVPSTNEKLFF. The chain is built from TRBV18 and TRBJ1-4; D gene uncertain. The CDR3 loop spans 17 amino acids. The germline V gene encodes CDR1 KGHSH and CDR2 LQKENI. The germline V and J ends were trimmed by 1 base and 0 bases, with 12 bases remaining between them.

The chain recombines TRBV5-4 with TRBJ2-5; the match to TRBD1 covers 8 bases. CDR3 size: 17 residues. V lost 4 bases, J lost 4 bases, and 15 bases stayed unmatched. Per the germline V gene, CDR1 is SGHNT and CDR2 is YYREEE (reference sequence). The CDR3 reads CASSQPDKGQDLETQYF. CDR3 coding DNA: TGTGCCAGCAGCCAACCGGATAAGGGACAGGACTTAGAGACCCAGTACTTC.

This chain uses TRBV19 with TRBJ1-6; D is perhaps TRBD1 (6 bases). This CDR3 contains 16 residues. V gave up 4 bases and J gave up 3 bases, with 13 bases separating them. The germline V gene has CDR1 LNHDA and CDR2 SQIVND (reference sequence). The CDR3 here is CASSTIQTGYNSPLHF. Here the CDR3 DNA reads TGTGCCAGTAGTACCATTCAGACAGGCTATAATTCACCCCTCCACTTT.

The J gene is TRBJ1-5, the V gene TRBV4-2, with 7 bases identical to TRBD1. The CDR3 runs to 15 residues. The V and J ends lost 1 base and 5 bases, in that order; junction bases with no gene match: 5. Germline-derived CDR1 and CDR2 are LGHNA and YNFKEQ. The CDR3 bases are TGTGCCAGCAGCCAAGGTAGGGGGCCAGATCAGCCCCAGCATTTT. This sequence encodes CASSQGRGPDQPQHF.

The V gene is TRBV5-1, the J gene TRBJ1-2; a possible D gene is TRBD1 (5 bases). V dropped 4 bases and J dropped 2 bases, with 18 bases sitting between them. Per the germline V gene, CDR1 is SGHRS and CDR2 is YFSETQ. The CDR3 covers 16 residues. The CDR3 sequence is CASSSMSGTLNYGYTF. The CDR3 coding sequence is TGCGCCAGCAGCAGCATGTCAGGGACCTTAAACTATGGCTACACCTTC. Complete variable domain (other parts from reference TRBV5-1 and TRBJ1-2): KAGVTQTPRYLIKTRGQQVTLSCSPISGHRSVSWYQQTPGQGLQFLFEYFSETQRNKGNFPGRFSGRQFSNSRSEMNVSTLELGDSALYLCASSSMSGTLNYGYTFGSGTRLTVV.

This clone is a singleton in its sample. The genes are TRBV7-2 and TRBJ1-6; the D is unclear. The CDR3 consists of 12 residues. The V gene's germline CDR1 is SGHTA and CDR2 FQGNSA. The V gene lost 3 bases and the J gene lost 9 bases, with 6 bases spanning the gap. The CDR3 loop is CASSFLGSPLHF. The CDR3 nucleotides are TGTGCCAGCAGCTTCTTGGGTTCACCCCTCCACTTT.

The chain recombines TRBV9 with TRBJ2-5, with 9 bases that match TRBD2. J gave up 5 bases and V 2 bases, and 13 bases lay outside the gene matches. Germline V gene sequence: CDR1 SGDLS, CDR2 YYNGEE. The CDR3 covers 17 residues. The CDR3 bases are TGTGCCAGCAGCGTCCTAGCGGGGATTGGGGGTATGGAGACCCAGTACTTC. It yields the protein CASSVLAGIGGMETQYF.